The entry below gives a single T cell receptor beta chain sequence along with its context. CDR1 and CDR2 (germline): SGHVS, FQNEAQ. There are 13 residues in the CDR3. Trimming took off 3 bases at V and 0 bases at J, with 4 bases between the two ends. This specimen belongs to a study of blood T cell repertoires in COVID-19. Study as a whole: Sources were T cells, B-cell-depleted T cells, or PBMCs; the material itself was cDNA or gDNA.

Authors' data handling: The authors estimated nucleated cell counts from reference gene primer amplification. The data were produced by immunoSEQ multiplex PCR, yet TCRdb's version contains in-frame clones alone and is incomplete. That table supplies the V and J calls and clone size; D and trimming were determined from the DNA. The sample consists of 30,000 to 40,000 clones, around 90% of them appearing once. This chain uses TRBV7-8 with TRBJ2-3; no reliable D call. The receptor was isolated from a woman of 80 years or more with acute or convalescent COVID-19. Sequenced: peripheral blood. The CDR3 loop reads CASSFGSTDTQYF. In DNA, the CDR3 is TGTGCCAGCAGCTTCGGTAGCACAGATACGCAGTATTTT.